The 22 T cell receptor beta chains below all came from one sample that was sequenced in a study of CD8+ T cells in alopecia areata. It was cDNA, reverse transcribed from extracted RNA, that served as the sequencing template. Produced via immunoSEQ multiplex PCR; TCRdb's table is partial and in-frame only. Altogether 85,000 to 110,000 clones are present, roughly 53% being singletons, with the ten largest covering roughly 9%. Source material: CD4+ T cells sorted from blood. The receptors derive from a human donor in good health.

V and J are TRBV7-3 and TRBJ1-5; 8 bases agree with TRBD1. The V gene's germline CDR1 is SGHTA and CDR2 FQGTGA. Trimming cost V 5 bases and J 7 bases; bases outside gene matches: 13. The CDR3 has 16 amino acids. The CDR3 reads CASSPVPDRGGQPQHF. The CDR3, as DNA: TGTGCCAGCAGCCCAGTTCCCGACAGGGGAGGGCAGCCCCAGCATTTT.

The chain couples TRBV6-5 to TRBJ1-3; a weak D match, TRBD1 (5 bases). Germline V gene lookup returns CDR1 MNHEY and CDR2 SVGAGI. This CDR3 spans 16 amino acids. Trimming took 0 bases from V and 0 from J, leaving 9 bases between them. As DNA, the CDR3 is TGTGCCAGCAGTTACTCGGGACCGCGCTCTGGAAACACCATATATTTT. Its translation is CASSYSGPRSGNTIYF.

The rearrangement uses TRBV28 and TRBJ2-4, with TRBD2 as a possible D gene (6 bases). The CDR3 has 13 residues. V lost 11 bases and J lost 0, with 11 bases in between. Germline-derived CDR1 and CDR2 are MDHEN and SYDVKM. Written as DNA, the CDR3 is TGTGCCGCGGGGCTCACAGCCAAAAACATTCAGTACTTC. It is translated as CAAGLTAKNIQYF.

The J gene is TRBJ1-4, the V gene TRBV2, with D possibly TRBD1 on 5 matching bases. CDR1 and CDR2 (germline): SNHLY, FYNNEI. The CDR3 contains 13 residues. Trimming stripped 5 bases from V and 12 bases from J, with 16 bases between. The DNA of the CDR3 is TGTGCCAGCAGTTACGTCGAGGGGTACGAACTGTTTTTT. Amino acids: CASSYVEGYELFF. Full variable domain (remainder filled in from reference TRBV2 and TRBJ1-4): EPEVTQTPSHQVTQMGQEVILRCVPISNHLYFYWYRQILGQKVEFLVSFYNNEISEKSEIFDDQFSVERPDGSNFTLKIRSTKLEDSAMYFCASSYVEGYELFFGSGTQLSVL.

V gene TRBV6-5 combines with J gene TRBJ2-7, with 8 bases aligning to TRBD1. Trimming removed 4 bases from V and 3 bases from J; junction bases left unmatched: 11. This CDR3 contains 16 residues. Germline CDR1 MNHEY, CDR2 SVGAGI. CDR3 residues: CASSCPPGQGCYEQYF. The DNA for the CDR3 is TGTGCCAGCAGTTGCCCGCCTGGACAGGGCTGCTACGAGCAGTACTTC.

The V gene is TRBV6-5, the J gene TRBJ1-2; 9 bases align to TRBD1. Germline CDR1 MNHEY, CDR2 SVGAGI. The CDR3 consists of 14 residues. With 6 bases clipped from V and 2 bases from J, the junction kept 4 bases outside the gene matches. The CDR3 DNA follows: TGTGCCAGCAGAGTTGGACAGGGGAACTATGGCTACACCTTC. This gives the protein CASRVGQGNYGYTF.

The chain combines TRBV25-1 with TRBJ1-4, with D perhaps TRBD1 (6 bases). V lost 2 bases and J lost 6, with 13 bases in between. The germline V gene encodes CDR1 MGHDK and CDR2 SYGVNS. This CDR3 is built from 15 residues. CDR3 loop: CASSERQGWYEKLFF. The CDR3 DNA sequence: TGTGCCAGCAGTGAACGGCAGGGGTGGTATGAAAAACTGTTTTTT.

The V gene is TRBV11-2, the J gene TRBJ2-5; D ambiguous. The ends were cut back, 1 base at V and 1 base at J, with 10 bases in the middle. This CDR3 is 15 amino acids long. Germline CDR1 SGHAT, CDR2 FQNNGV. The CDR3 nucleotides read TGTGCCAGCAGCTTAGGGCACGGACCCCAAGAGACCCAGTACTTC. Amino acids: CASSLGHGPQETQYF.

V usage is TRBV2 and J usage is TRBJ2-5; weak D call: TRBD1 (6 bases). TRBJ2-7 matches the DNA end more closely, so the J call is doubtful. The germline V gene has CDR1 SNHLY and CDR2 FYNNEI. This CDR3 is built from 14 residues. The CDR3 spells CASNPPGARYEQYF. In DNA, the CDR3 is TGTGCCAGCAACCCCCCAGGGGCGCGCTACGAGCAGTACTTC.

V usage is TRBV28 and J usage is TRBJ2-7; weak D call: TRBD1 (9 bases). The V and J ends lost 5 bases and 2 bases respectively, with 16 bases between them. The CDR3 is made up of 15 amino acids. CDR1 is MDHEN, CDR2 SYDVKM, per germline. The CDR3 nucleotides are TGTGCCAGCAGTCCGGGGGGGGACAGGGCCTACGAGCAGTACTTC. Amino acid sequence: CASSPGGDRAYEQYF.

The chain couples TRBV29-1 to TRBJ1-1; no clear D. Per the germline V gene, CDR1 is SQVTM and CDR2 is ANQGSEA. Trimming cost V 5 bases and J 5 bases, with 15 bases left between them. This CDR3 is 13 amino acids long. This CDR3 reads CSVRGLARTEAFF. In DNA, the CDR3 is TGCAGCGTTCGCGGACTCGCGAGGACTGAAGCTTTCTTT.

The chain joins TRBV7-2 to TRBJ2-7, with no clear D. The germline gives CDR1 SGHTA, CDR2 FQGNSA. CDR3 length: 13 amino acids. The ends were cut back, 6 bases at V and 5 bases at J, with 14 bases in the middle. The CDR3 nucleotides are TGTGCCAGCAGTCTCCCCCCTGCCCACGAGCAGTACTTC. Protein product: CASSLPPAHEQYF.

This clone was detected only a few times. The V call is TRBV5-1, the J call TRBJ1-5; no reliable D call. V was trimmed by 4 bases and J by 0 bases, leaving 11 bases between them. From germline, CDR1 is SGHRS and CDR2 YFSETQ. CDR3 length equals 15 residues. CDR3 nucleotides: TGCGCCAGCAGCAAAGACGGAAATAGCAATCAGCCCCAGCATTTT. Translation: CASSKDGNSNQPQHF.

Note on this clone: Being one base from a much bigger clone, this may be a read error. The chain couples TRBV6-6 to TRBJ1-2; TRBD1 matches at 8 bases. Germline V gene data show CDR1 as MNHNY and CDR2 as SVGAGI (reference sequence). The CDR3 consists of 13 residues. V dropped 6 bases and J dropped 3; count of bases not matched to a gene: 3. Here the CDR3 reads CASSSTGDYGYTF. The CDR3 region has the DNA TGTGCCAGCAGCTCGACAGGGGACTATGGCTACACCTTC.

The CDR3: CASSLAIEAFF. In DNA form, the CDR3 reads TGTGCCAGCAGCTTAGCGATAGAAGCTTTCTTT. The chain employs TRBV7-9 and TRBJ1-1; D gene unclear. The germline CDR1 and CDR2 sequences are SEHNR and FQNEAQ (reference sequence). This CDR3 comprises 11 residues. Trimming removed 0 bases at V and 8 bases at J, with 4 bases between.

The chain is built from TRBV2 and TRBJ2-4; D gene unclear. Germline lookup yields CDR1 SNHLY and CDR2 FYNNEI. Trimming removed 3 bases at V and 1 base at J, with 10 bases between. This CDR3 has 15 amino acids. The CDR3 sequence is CASSERPTAKNIQYF. CDR3 in DNA: TGTGCCAGCAGTGAGAGGCCTACGGCCAAAAACATTCAGTACTTC.

The CDR3 here is CSVVLLNTEAFF. In nucleotides, the CDR3 is TGCAGCGTTGTTCTACTAAACACTGAAGCTTTCTTT. The chain uses TRBV29-1 and TRBJ1-1, with D unresolved. Germline V gives CDR1 SQVTM, CDR2 ANQGSEA. The CDR3 consists of 12 residues. Trimming removed 4 bases at V and 2 bases at J, with 8 bases between. Full variable domain (outside the CDR3, taken from reference TRBV29-1 and TRBJ1-1): SAVISQKPSRDICQRGTSLTIQCQVDSQVTMMFWYRQQPGQSLTLIATANQGSEATYESGFVIDKFPISRPNLTFSTLTVSNMSPEDSSIYLCSVVLLNTEAFFGQGTRLTVV.

The V call is TRBV19, the J call TRBJ1-2; D not certain. V was cut by 3 bases and J by 9 bases, with 11 bases left in between. The CDR3 has 12 residues. The germline gives CDR1 LNHDA, CDR2 SQIVND (reference sequence). The CDR3 loop reads CASSIDTTSYTF. DNA for the CDR3: TGTGCCAGTAGTATCGACACGACAAGCTACACCTTC. The variable domain in full, completed from reference TRBV19 and TRBJ1-2, reads DGGITQSPKYLFRKEGQNVTLSCEQNLNHDAMYWYRQDPGQGLRLIYYSQIVNDFQKGDIAEGYSVSREKKESFPLTVTSAQKNPTAFYLCASSIDTTSYTFGSGTRLTVV.

The J gene is TRBJ2-5, the V gene TRBV5-1; a weak D match, TRBD2 (6 bases). The germline V and J ends were trimmed by 3 bases and 5 bases, with 11 bases remaining between them. CDR1 and CDR2 (germline): SGHRS, YFSETQ. The CDR3 sequence is 13 residues long. In nucleotides, the CDR3 is TGCGCCAGCAGCTCCGGGGCGGGGGAGACCCAGTACTTC. It translates to CASSSGAGETQYF.

The count of this clone is one. The same CDR3 can be traced to other DNA sequences in this sample. This chain connects TRBV18 to TRBJ2-5; D unresolved. With 3 bases removed from V and 5 bases from J, the gap between germline ends came to 4 bases. This CDR3 spans 11 amino acids. Germline values: CDR1 KGHSH, CDR2 LQKENI. The CDR3 loop reads CASSPGETQYF. The CDR3 DNA sequence: TGTGCCAGCTCACCGGGGGAGACCCAGTACTTC.

The rearrangement links TRBV9 to TRBJ2-5; the D gene could be TRBD1 or TRBD2 (5 bases each). The V gene lost 4 bases and the J gene lost 5 bases, with 18 bases spanning the gap. The germline V gene encodes CDR1 SGDLS and CDR2 YYNGEE. The CDR3 is 15 amino acids. The CDR3 region has the DNA TGTGCCAGCAGCTACCAGACAGTGTGGGGGGAGACCCAGTACTTC. This sequence encodes CASSYQTVWGETQYF. The variable domain in full, with the rest retrieved from reference TRBV9 and TRBJ2-5, is DSGVTQTPKHLITATGQRVTLRCSPRSGDLSVYWYQQSLDQGLQFLIQYYNGEERAKGNILERFSAQQFPDLHSELNLSSLELGDSALYFCASSYQTVWGETQYFGPGTRLLVL.

The V and J genes are TRBV27 and TRBJ1-6; a weak D match, TRBD1 (6 bases). CDR1 MNHEY and CDR2 SMNVEV come from the germline V gene (reference sequence). The CDR3 spans 14 residues. Trimming cost V 0 bases and J 15 bases, with 15 bases left between them. CDR3 in DNA: TGTGCCAGCAGTTTATCGACAGGTCCCGGGGTCCTCCACTTT. Protein sequence: CASSLSTGPGVLHF.